The sequence of this TCR beta chain was determined in a study of shared clonotypes between healthy human individuals. Study-wide points: Sampling covered nothing but blood. Tissue TCR repertoires likely differ from those found in blood.

TCRdb keeps only in-frame clones here, not all; method: immunoSEQ multiplex PCR. The table lists about 480,000 clones, almost 80% of them singletons. Germline V CDR1 and CDR2: MNHEY, SVGAGI. The CDR3 contains 14 residues. The ends lost 4 bases at V and 2 bases at J; junction bases unmatched: 4. Regarding this clone: Its matching antigen is unknown.

HIV-negative, healthy adults without recent acute infections or vaccinations were the donors. Sequencing input: PBMCs. The chain has TRBV6-5 and TRBJ2-5; TRBD1 matches at 7 bases. The sequence was collected from a middle-aged woman in good health. Some clones in this sample may be carry-over from other donors' samples. This CDR3 reads CASSWRTGQETQYF. Written as DNA, the CDR3 is TGTGCCAGCAGTTGGCGGACAGGACAAGAGACCCAGTACTTC.